This TCR beta chain was obtained from a study of identical twins. Study-level results: Out-of-frame beta sequences exhibited a weaker degree of excess twin sharing. Insertions were fewer in abundant cord blood beta clonotypes, whereas memory repertoires showed none of this pattern. Partly confounded zero-insertion analyses could result from invariant MAIT and iNKT cells.

This clonotype was seen more than once but under ten times. What it recognizes is unknown. TCRdb passed the 5' RACE reads through MiXCR, listing each CDR3 protein once. The table has roughly 470,000 distinct CDR3 sequences, roughly 13% seen once; the top ten hold approximately 1%. Trimming at V came to 3 bases and at J to 2 bases, leaving 5 bases not matched to a gene. The length of the CDR3 is 16 residues. Per the germline V gene, CDR1 is MNHEY and CDR2 is SMNVEV (reference sequence). Every donor was a healthy Caucasian. These sequences were also reported in another study, on yellow fever vaccine responses in identical twins.

V usage is TRBV27 and J usage is TRBJ2-1, with TRBD2 matching 9 bases. This clonotype was sampled from a woman aged 18 to 35 in good health. The sequenced sample consisted of CD4+ T cells sorted from blood. The CDR3 sequence: CASSFKREVPYNEQFF. DNA for the CDR3: TGTGCCAGCAGTTTCAAGCGGGAGGTCCCCTACAATGAGCAGTTCTTC.